This passage covers 21 T cell receptor beta chains from one sample sequenced in a study of OX40 agonist ivuxolimab in advanced cancers. Profiled with immunoSEQ multiplex PCR; TCRdb holds only in-frame clones, not every one. The sample records 50,000 to 75,000 clones, more than 85% being singletons. This specimen was CD4+ or CD8+ T cells sorted from blood, taken in a trial of the OX40 agonist ivuxolimab. The receptors were sampled from an adult with an advanced solid tumor such as melanoma, head and neck, liver or kidney cancer.

The chain recombines TRBV11-2 with TRBJ2-7; TRBD1 aligns across 9 bases. Unmatched junction bases numbered 3, after V lost 0 bases and J lost 3 bases. The CDR3 runs to 15 residues. In germline, CDR1 is SGHAT, CDR2 FQNNGV. The CDR3 loop reads CASSLDGTGSYEQYF. As DNA, the CDR3 is TGTGCCAGCAGCTTAGACGGGACAGGGAGCTACGAGCAGTACTTC.

This chain links TRBV21-1 with TRBJ2-1. TRBV21-1 is a known pseudogene. This CDR3 is 14 amino acids long. The CDR3 DNA reads TGTGCCAGCAGCGGACCGAGCTCCTACAATGAGCAGTTCTTC. Its protein is CASSGPSSYNEQFF.

This clone turned up a few times. The chain combines TRBV16 with TRBJ1-5; D is ambiguous. Trimming cost V 0 bases and J 5 bases, with 11 bases left between them. Per the germline V gene, CDR1 is KGHSY and CDR2 is FQNENV. CDR3 length: 15 residues. CDR3 region: CASSQSGQLHQPQHF. The CDR3 DNA is TGTGCCAGCAGCCAATCGGGCCAGCTCCATCAGCCCCAGCATTTT.

This clone was recorded a few times. The chain links TRBV4-1 to TRBJ2-7, with D tentatively TRBD1 (6 bases). Germline V gene data show CDR1 as MGHRA and CDR2 as YSYEKL. The V end was cut by 4 bases, the J end by 6 bases, with 16 bases between. The CDR3 runs 14 residues. CDR3 coding DNA: TGCGCCAGCAGCCTGACGAACAGGGTCGTCGAGCAGTACTTC. It encodes CASSLTNRVVEQYF.

The rearrangement links TRBV10-1 to TRBJ2-1, with D maybe TRBD2 (6 bases). CDR3 size: 15 residues. Germline-derived CDR1 and CDR2 are WNHNN and SYGVQD (reference sequence). Trimming took off 6 bases at V and 5 bases at J, with 17 bases between the two ends. CDR3 loop: CASRGPPSDHNEQFF. The DNA of the CDR3 is TGCGCCAGCAGGGGTCCGCCTAGCGATCACAATGAGCAGTTCTTC.

V is TRBV5-1 and J is TRBJ1-4; D call uncertain. The CDR3 totals 16 residues. Germline CDR1 reads SGHRS; CDR2 reads YFSETQ. The germline V and J ends were trimmed by 0 bases and 7 bases, with 16 bases remaining between them. CDR3 protein: CASSLALQGRGEKLFF. CDR3 coding DNA: TGCGCCAGCAGCTTGGCCTTACAAGGGCGTGGTGAAAAACTGTTTTTT.

The chain links TRBV11-3 to TRBJ1-1; D unclear. Looked up from germline, CDR1 is SGHNT and CDR2 is YENEEA. The CDR3 loop spans 12 amino acids. V gave up 2 bases and J gave up 4 bases, with 5 bases separating them. As DNA, the CDR3 is TGTGCCAGCAGCTTAACTGGCACTGAAGCTTTCTTT. It yields the protein CASSLTGTEAFF.

The J gene is TRBJ2-7, the V gene TRBV30, with 9 bases aligning to TRBD1. The CDR3 is 14 amino acids. Germline loops: CDR1 GTSNPN, CDR2 SVGIG (reference sequence). Germline trimming cut 0 bases from V and 7 bases from J; bases unmatched to any gene: 7. The CDR3 protein is CAWSVIQGAGEQYF. The CDR3 bases are TGTGCCTGGAGTGTAATACAGGGGGCCGGTGAGCAGTACTTC.

This chain links TRBV19 with TRBJ2-7; 11 bases are shared with TRBD2. V lost 6 bases and J lost 0; bases outside the gene matches: 7. The germline gives CDR1 LNHDA, CDR2 SQIVND (reference sequence). This CDR3 has 16 amino acids. CDR3 loop: CASSRLAGLSSYEQYF. The CDR3 coding sequence is TGTGCCAGTAGCCGACTAGCGGGACTTTCCTCCTACGAGCAGTACTTC.

V is TRBV19 and J is TRBJ1-2; D unresolved. Trimming took 7 bases from V and 6 from J, leaving 15 bases between them. Germline V gene data show CDR1 as LNHDA and CDR2 as SQIVND (reference sequence). This CDR3 region has 13 residues. CDR3 sequence: CASTERAQDGYTF. In DNA, the CDR3 is TGTGCCAGTACCGAAAGGGCTCAGGATGGCTACACCTTC.

V is TRBV27 and J is TRBJ2-7, with 9 bases that match TRBD1. The CDR3 totals 16 residues. With V trimmed by 6 bases and J by 6 bases, 15 bases remained unmatched. Looked up from germline, CDR1 is MNHEY and CDR2 is SMNVEV (reference sequence). The CDR3 spells CASRARGWDRAFEQYF. In DNA form, the CDR3 reads TGTGCCAGCAGGGCACGAGGATGGGACAGGGCATTCGAGCAGTACTTC.

The rearrangement joins TRBV5-8 to TRBJ1-4; 9 nucleotides match TRBD1. The germline gives CDR1 SGHTS, CDR2 YDEGEE. This CDR3 spans 14 amino acids. V shed 0 bases and J 8 bases; nucleotides not matched to a gene: 2. CDR3 residues: CASSLGQGDEKLFF. The CDR3 bases are TGTGCCAGCAGCTTGGGACAGGGGGACGAAAAACTGTTTTTT.

The sample holds one count of this clone. V and J are TRBV27 and TRBJ1-1; 7 bases align to TRBD1. Trimming took 2 bases from V and 10 from J; bases not matched to a gene: 7. From germline, CDR1 is MNHEY and CDR2 SMNVEV (reference sequence). The CDR3 has 13 residues. CDR3 amino acids: CASSLVRGLIAFF. In nucleotides, the CDR3 is TGTGCCAGCAGTTTAGTTAGGGGGCTGATAGCTTTCTTT.

In nucleotides, the CDR3 is TGTGCCAGCCATGAGCGGGACCACTCCTACGAGCAGTACTTC. Its translation is CASHERDHSYEQYF. This chain joins TRBV6-1 and TRBJ2-7; 7 bases are shared with TRBD2. V shed 8 bases, J shed 0 bases, and the junction held 7 bases outside the gene matches. CDR3 length equals 14 residues. Per germline, CDR1 MNHNS and CDR2 SASEGT.

CDR3 amino acids: CASSYLGQSQETQYF. The CDR3 DNA is TGTGCCAGCAGTTATCTAGGTCAATCCCAAGAGACCCAGTACTTC. The chain links TRBV6-5 to TRBJ2-5; D not certain. V was trimmed by 3 bases and J by 1 base, leaving 12 bases between them. The CDR3 runs 15 residues. The V gene's germline CDR1 is MNHEY and CDR2 SVGAGI.

On this clone: Germline is not matched at one junction end, which may reflect a read error. The chain has TRBV7-9 and TRBJ2-6; D gene unclear. The CDR3 has 16 residues. Germline-derived CDR1 and CDR2 are SEHNR and FQNEAQ (reference sequence). In DNA, the CDR3 is TGTGCCAGCAGCTTTCTACATCCCTCTGAGGCCAACGTCCTGACTTTC. It is translated as CASSFLHPSEANVLTF.

This chain links TRBV14 with TRBJ2-7; TRBD2 aligns across 8 bases. From germline, CDR1 is SGHDN and CDR2 FVKESK. V gave up 4 bases and J gave up 2 bases; unmatched junction bases: 7. The length of the CDR3 is 15 residues. The DNA for the CDR3 is TGTGCCAGCAGCCCGAAGGGGGGACTAGCCTACGAGCAGTACTTC. Encoded protein: CASSPKGGLAYEQYF.

DNA of the CDR3: TGTGCCTGGAGTATAGGTTCCAGGGCTGGTCAGCCCCAGCATTTT. Translation gives CAWSIGSRAGQPQHF. The rearrangement joins TRBV30 to TRBJ1-5; D possibly corresponds to TRBD1 (5 bases). CDR3 length: 15 amino acids. In germline, CDR1 is GTSNPN, CDR2 SVGIG (reference sequence). V was pared by 2 bases and J by 6 bases, with 17 bases between.

The chain has TRBV11-2 and TRBJ1-3; no clear D gene. CDR1 and CDR2 from the germline V gene are SGHAT and FQNNGV. Between the trimmed V and J ends, which lost 3 bases and 4 bases, there was a span of 7 bases. This CDR3 contains 13 residues. The CDR3 here is CASSFDGGNTIYF. CDR3 in DNA: TGTGCCAGCAGCTTCGACGGCGGAAACACCATATATTTT. Full variable domain (missing parts from reference TRBV11-2 and TRBJ1-3): EAGVAQSPRYKIIEKRQSVAFWCNPISGHATLYWYQQILGQGPKLLIQFQNNGVVDDSQLPKDRFSAERLKGVDSTLKIQPAKLEDSAVYLCASSFDGGNTIYFGEGSWLTVV.

The chain is built from TRBV12-5 and TRBJ1-4; TRBD1 might be the D (5 bases). The germline gives CDR1 LGHNT, CDR2 FRNRAP. V was pared by 5 bases and J by 8 bases, with 18 bases between. The CDR3 extends over 15 amino acids. The CDR3 loop is CASGPGAGVREKLFF. The CDR3 DNA reads TGTGCTAGTGGTCCCGGGGCGGGGGTGAGAGAAAAACTGTTTTTT.

V and J are TRBV5-8 and TRBJ1-2, with no clear D. The CDR3 consists of 15 residues. The germline gives CDR1 SGHTS, CDR2 YDEGEE. V was shortened by 4 bases and J by 4 bases, with 17 bases between the two germline ends. The DNA for the CDR3 is TGTGCCAGCAGCCGGCGGACGCCGGCCGCCTATGGCTACACCTTC. Translated, it gives CASSRRTPAAYGYTF.